Reported below is one T cell receptor beta chain. Many counts were recorded for this clonotype. The target of this receptor is not known. Base-call qualities are not available, and no considerably larger clone is one nucleotide away. TCR beta CDR3 regions were amplified from RNA transcripts. For the first round of RT-PCR on the TCR CDR3, the HTBI primer set was used together with the Qiagen OneStep RT-PCR kit. The libraries were constructed in a second round of multiplex PCR and then size-selected and purified. Paired-end sequencing of the libraries was performed with 100 bp reads on an Illumina HiSeq2000. The source study handled its data this way. SOAPnuke was used to process the raw data, with reads discarded if the reads contained adapters or uncalled bases, had a mean Phred below 15, or lacked an exact constant-primer or identifier match. COPE v1.2.5 was used to merge the high-quality paired reads, and each unique nucleotide sequence was defined as a clonotype. MiTCR v1.1 was used to align the clonotypes against IMGT TRBV, TRBD and TRBJ reference segments. Analysis was restricted to V-J combinations with a frequency above 0.0001, which covered roughly 99% of repertoires. A TCS score was defined as the ratio of F50 (clonal expansion) to E x V (chaos), with BLOSUM62-based TCRdist applied between CDR3 peptides within each V-J. Welch's t-statistics and random forest reduced 450 to 600 V-J features to 13, which were used in a naive Bayes classifier (R e1071). Clones were called with MiXCR by TCRdb after fastp trimmed the public reads at Q25, and only in-frame beta chains were retained. Rows merge per CDR3 protein into single entries with the most common DNA and genes. The V and J calls, along with clone size, are taken from TCRdb and not from the paper's own processing. The sample table records 600,000 or so distinct CDR3 sequences; about 16% of these occur just once. 3.8% of the sample goes to the ten largest clones.

The sample originates from a study of T cells in Graves' hyperthyroidism and ophthalmopathy (dated by TCRdb to about 2019). A note on the overall study: Peripheral blood samples were taken at the time of initial diagnosis, prior to any treatment. A discovery cohort of approximately 97 patients, 43 with Graves' ophthalmopathy and more than 55 with stable Graves' hyperthyroidism, was used to find distinguishing TCR V-J signatures. Prospective prediction of ophthalmopathy was tested in an independent validation cohort consisting of 18 hyperthyroidism patients and around 16 patients who later progressed to ophthalmopathy. The 90 or so discovery patients were randomly split 7:3 into training and test sets. The study also compared thyroid tissue and blood T-cell repertoires from 5 to 7 Graves' hyperthyroidism patients. After blood sampling, hyperthyroidism patients were treated with methimazole at a starting dose of 30 mg daily, and ophthalmopathy patients were treated with high-dose intravenous methylprednisolone. According to the paper, TCR Vbeta CDR3 sequencing was carried out on some 130 peripheral blood samples, which came from some 41 ophthalmopathy, 75 to 80 hyperthyroidism and about 17 progressor patients.

Study-wide findings and limitations: No statistical method was used to set the sample size in advance, and investigators knew the group allocation. Most expanded thyroid clonotypes (frequency above 0.001) were also found in blood, which suggests that blood repertoires may mirror thyroid immune responses. Ophthalmopathy was separated from stable hyperthyroidism by a 13 V-J signature model, with about 86% sensitivity and about 81% specificity obtained in cross-validation and 80%/75% obtained in testing. During validation, the model predicted progression to ophthalmopathy a median of roughly six months ahead of onset, with 60% to 71% sensitivity and about 72% specificity.

Stable Graves' hyperthyroidism was defined as no progression to ophthalmopathy during 18 months of follow-up. Hyperthyroidism patients were aged 18 to 65 years and newly diagnosed, with disease duration of less than 2 months. Exclusion was applied to patients with uncontrolled infections, other autoimmune diseases, pregnancy or lactation. Diagnoses relied on clinical symptoms, serum thyroxine and TRAb, thyroid ultrasound and orbital computed tomography. PBMCs were separated from 10 ml of fresh peripheral blood using Ficoll-Paque density gradient centrifugation. Total RNA was extracted with Trizol reagent, and quality was checked on an Agilent 2100 Bioanalyzer. Input material: blood. The sequence derives from a woman aged 30 to 39 with Graves' hyperthyroidism.

The CDR3 is CAWSNWDGTDTQYF. The nucleotides read TGTGCCTGGAGTAACTGGGATGGCACAGATACGCAGTATTTT. The chain joins TRBV30 to TRBJ2-3; no confident D gene assignment can be made. Based on the germline V gene (reference sequence), the CDR1 and CDR2 sequences are GTSNPN and SVGIG. There are 14 amino acids in the CDR3, from cysteine to phenylalanine inclusive. CDR3 DNA only is kept here, 42 bases in frame from base 1. V is reduced by 2 bases and J by 1 base, leaving a spacing of 10 bases between them.